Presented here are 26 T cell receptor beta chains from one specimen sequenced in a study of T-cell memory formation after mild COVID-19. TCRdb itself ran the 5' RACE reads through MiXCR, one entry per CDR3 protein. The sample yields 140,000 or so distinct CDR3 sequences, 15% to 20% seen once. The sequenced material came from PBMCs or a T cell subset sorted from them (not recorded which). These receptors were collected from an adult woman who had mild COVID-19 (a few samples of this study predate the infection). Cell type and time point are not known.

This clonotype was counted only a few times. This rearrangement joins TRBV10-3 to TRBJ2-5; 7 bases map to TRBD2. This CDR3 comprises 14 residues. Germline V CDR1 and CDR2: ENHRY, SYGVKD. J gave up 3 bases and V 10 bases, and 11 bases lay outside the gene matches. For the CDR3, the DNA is TGTGCCACCTACGCGGGAGTTCGGGAAGAGACCCAGTACTTC. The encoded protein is CATYAGVREETQYF.

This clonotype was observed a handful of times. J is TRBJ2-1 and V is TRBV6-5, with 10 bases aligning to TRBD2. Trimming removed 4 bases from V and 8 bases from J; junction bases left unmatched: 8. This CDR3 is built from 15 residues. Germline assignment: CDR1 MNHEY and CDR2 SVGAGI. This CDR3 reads CASSSPSGSTDEQFF. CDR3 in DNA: TGTGCCAGCAGTTCCCCTAGCGGGAGTACCGATGAGCAGTTCTTC.

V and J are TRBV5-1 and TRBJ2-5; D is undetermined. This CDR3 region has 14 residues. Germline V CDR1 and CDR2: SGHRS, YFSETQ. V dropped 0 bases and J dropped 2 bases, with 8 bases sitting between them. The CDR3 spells CASSLETTQETQYF. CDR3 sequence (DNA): TGCGCCAGCAGCTTGGAAACAACTCAAGAGACCCAGTACTTC. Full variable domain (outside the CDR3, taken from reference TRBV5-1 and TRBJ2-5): KAGVTQTPRYLIKTRGQQVTLSCSPISGHRSVSWYQQTPGQGLQFLFEYFSETQRNKGNFPGRFSGRQFSNSRSEMNVSTLELGDSALYLCASSLETTQETQYFGPGTRLLVL.

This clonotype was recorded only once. CDR3 sequence: CATSDFAGLSKAGTSSYNEQFF. Written as DNA, the CDR3 is TGTGCCACCAGTGATTTCGCCGGGCTTTCTAAGGCCGGCACCAGCTCCTACAATGAGCAGTTCTTC. The chain recombines TRBV24-1 with TRBJ2-1; D is undetermined. Trimming removed 1 base at V and 0 bases at J, with 27 bases between. This CDR3 region has 22 residues. Germline CDR1 reads KGHDR; CDR2 reads SFDVKD.

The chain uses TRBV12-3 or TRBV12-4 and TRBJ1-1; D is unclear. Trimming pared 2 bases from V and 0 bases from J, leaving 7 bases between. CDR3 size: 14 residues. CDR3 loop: CASSLPVMNTEAFF. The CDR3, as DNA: TGTGCCAGCAGTTTACCCGTCATGAACACTGAAGCTTTCTTT.

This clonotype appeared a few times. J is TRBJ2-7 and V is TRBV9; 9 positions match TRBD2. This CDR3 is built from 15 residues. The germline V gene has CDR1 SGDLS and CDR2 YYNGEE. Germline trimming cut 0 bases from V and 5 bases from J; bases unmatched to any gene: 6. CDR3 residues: CASSVGAGGLDEQYF. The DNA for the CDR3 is TGTGCCAGCAGCGTAGGAGCGGGAGGATTGGACGAGCAGTACTTC. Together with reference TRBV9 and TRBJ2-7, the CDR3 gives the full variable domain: DSGVTQTPKHLITATGQRVTLRCSPRSGDLSVYWYQQSLDQGLQFLIQYYNGEERAKGNILERFSAQQFPDLHSELNLSSLELGDSALYFCASSVGAGGLDEQYFGPGTRLTVT.

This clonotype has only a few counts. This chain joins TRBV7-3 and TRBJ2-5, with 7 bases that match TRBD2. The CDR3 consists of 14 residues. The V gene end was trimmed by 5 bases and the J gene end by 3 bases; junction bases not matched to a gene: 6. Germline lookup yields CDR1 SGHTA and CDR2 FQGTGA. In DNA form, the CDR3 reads TGTGCCAGCAGCAAAACTAGCGCGGAAGAGACCCAGTACTTC. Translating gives CASSKTSAEETQYF.

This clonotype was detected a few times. The CDR3 spells CASSLGPATGNYGYTF. In nucleotides, the CDR3 is TGTGCCAGCAGCTTAGGACCCGCGACGGGAAACTATGGCTACACCTTC. This chain joins TRBV7-3 and TRBJ1-2; no clear D gene. The germline V gene encodes CDR1 SGHTA and CDR2 FQGTGA. Trimming cost V 2 bases and J 2 bases, with 15 bases left between them. The length of the CDR3 is 16 residues.

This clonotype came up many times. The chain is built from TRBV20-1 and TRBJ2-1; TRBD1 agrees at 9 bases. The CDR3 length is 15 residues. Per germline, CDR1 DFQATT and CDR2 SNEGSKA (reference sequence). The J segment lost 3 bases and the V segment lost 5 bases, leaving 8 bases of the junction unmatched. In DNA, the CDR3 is TGCAGTGCTTCCGGGACAGGGTCTCTCTACAATGAGCAGTTCTTC. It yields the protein CSASGTGSLYNEQFF.

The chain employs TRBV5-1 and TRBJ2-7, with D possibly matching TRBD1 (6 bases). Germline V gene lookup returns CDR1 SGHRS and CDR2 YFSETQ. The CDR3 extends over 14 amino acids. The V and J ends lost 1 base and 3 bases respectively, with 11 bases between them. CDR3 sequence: CASSLQQGIYEQYF. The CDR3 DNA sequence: TGCGCCAGCAGCTTGCAACAGGGTATCTACGAGCAGTACTTC.

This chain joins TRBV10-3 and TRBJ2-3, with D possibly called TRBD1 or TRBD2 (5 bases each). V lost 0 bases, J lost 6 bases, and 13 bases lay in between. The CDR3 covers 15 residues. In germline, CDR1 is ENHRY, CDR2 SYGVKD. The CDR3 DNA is TGTGCCATCAGTGAGTCGGGACCTCCTGGGGATACGCAGTATTTT. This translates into CAISESGPPGDTQYF.

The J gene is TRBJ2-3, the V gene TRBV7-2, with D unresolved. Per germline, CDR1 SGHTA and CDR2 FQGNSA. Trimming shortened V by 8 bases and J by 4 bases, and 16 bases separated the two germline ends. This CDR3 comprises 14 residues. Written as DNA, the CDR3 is TGTGCCAGCCGCGAAGGAAAGTTCGCAGATACGCAGTATTTT. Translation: CASREGKFADTQYF. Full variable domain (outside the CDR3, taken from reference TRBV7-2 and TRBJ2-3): GAGVSQSPSNKVTEKGKDVELRCDPISGHTALYWYRQSLGQGLEFLIYFQGNSAPDKSGLPSDRFSAERTGGSVSTLTIQRTQQEDSAVYLCASREGKFADTQYFGPGTRLTVL.

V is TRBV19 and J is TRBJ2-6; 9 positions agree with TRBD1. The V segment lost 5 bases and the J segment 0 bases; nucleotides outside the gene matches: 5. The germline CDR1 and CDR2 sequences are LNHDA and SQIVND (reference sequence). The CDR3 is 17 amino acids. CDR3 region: CASSPGQGFSGANVLTF. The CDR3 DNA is TGTGCCAGTAGTCCGGGACAGGGATTCTCTGGGGCCAACGTCCTGACTTTC.

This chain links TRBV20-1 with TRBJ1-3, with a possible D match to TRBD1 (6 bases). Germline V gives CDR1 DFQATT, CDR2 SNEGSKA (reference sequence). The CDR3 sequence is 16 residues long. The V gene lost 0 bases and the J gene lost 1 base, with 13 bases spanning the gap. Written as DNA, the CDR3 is TGCAGTGCTAGAGACCCCTTACAGGGATCTGGAAACACCATATATTTT. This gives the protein CSARDPLQGSGNTIYF.

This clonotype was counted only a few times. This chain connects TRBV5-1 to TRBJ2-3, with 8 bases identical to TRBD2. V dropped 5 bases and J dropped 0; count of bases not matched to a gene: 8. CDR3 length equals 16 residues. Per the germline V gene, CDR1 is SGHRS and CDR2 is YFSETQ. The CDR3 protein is CASRSGTSPSTDTQYF. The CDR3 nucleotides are TGCGCCAGCAGGTCTGGGACTAGTCCTAGCACAGATACGCAGTATTTT.

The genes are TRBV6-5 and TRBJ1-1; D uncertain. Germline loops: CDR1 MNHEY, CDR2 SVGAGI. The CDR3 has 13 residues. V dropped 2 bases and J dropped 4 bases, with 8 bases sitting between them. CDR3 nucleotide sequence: TGTGCCAGCAGTTACAGGGAGGGCACTGAAGCTTTCTTT. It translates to CASSYREGTEAFF.

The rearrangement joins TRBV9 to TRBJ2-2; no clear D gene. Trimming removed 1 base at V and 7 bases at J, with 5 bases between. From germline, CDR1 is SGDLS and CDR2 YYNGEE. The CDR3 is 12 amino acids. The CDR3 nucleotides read TGTGCCAGCAGCGTAAGGGTCGGGGAGCTGTTTTTT. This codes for CASSVRVGELFF.

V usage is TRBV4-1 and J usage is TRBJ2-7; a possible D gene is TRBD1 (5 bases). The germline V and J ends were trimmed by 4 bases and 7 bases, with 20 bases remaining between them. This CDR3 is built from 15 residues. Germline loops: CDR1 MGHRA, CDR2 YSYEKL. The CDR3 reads CASSLTLGRAEEQYF. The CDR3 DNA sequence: TGCGCCAGCAGCCTCACCTTGGGCAGGGCGGAGGAGCAGTACTTC.

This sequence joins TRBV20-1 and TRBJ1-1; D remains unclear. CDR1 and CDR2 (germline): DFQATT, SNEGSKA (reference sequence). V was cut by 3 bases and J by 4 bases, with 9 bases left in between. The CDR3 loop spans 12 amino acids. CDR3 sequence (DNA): TGCAGTGCTAGTACCTTGATCACTGAAGCTTTCTTT. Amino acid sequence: CSASTLITEAFF.

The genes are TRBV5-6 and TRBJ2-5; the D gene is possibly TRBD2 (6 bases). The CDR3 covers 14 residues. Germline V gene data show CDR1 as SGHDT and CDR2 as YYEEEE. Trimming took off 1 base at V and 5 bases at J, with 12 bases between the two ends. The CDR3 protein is CASSLFPGDETQYF. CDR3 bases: TGTGCCAGCAGCTTGTTTCCGGGGGACGAGACCCAGTACTTC.

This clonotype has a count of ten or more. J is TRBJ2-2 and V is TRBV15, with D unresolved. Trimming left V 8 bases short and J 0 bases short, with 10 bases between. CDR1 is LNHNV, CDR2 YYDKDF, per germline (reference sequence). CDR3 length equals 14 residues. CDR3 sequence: CATSAGPNTGELFF. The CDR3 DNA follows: TGTGCCACCTCGGCCGGACCGAACACCGGGGAGCTGTTTTTT.

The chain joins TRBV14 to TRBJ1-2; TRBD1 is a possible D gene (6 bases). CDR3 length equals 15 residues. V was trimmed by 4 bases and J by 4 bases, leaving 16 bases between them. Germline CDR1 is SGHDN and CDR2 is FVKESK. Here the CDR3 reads CASSPGEGVLYGYTF. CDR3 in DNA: TGTGCCAGCAGCCCAGGGGAAGGGGTCCTCTATGGCTACACCTTC.

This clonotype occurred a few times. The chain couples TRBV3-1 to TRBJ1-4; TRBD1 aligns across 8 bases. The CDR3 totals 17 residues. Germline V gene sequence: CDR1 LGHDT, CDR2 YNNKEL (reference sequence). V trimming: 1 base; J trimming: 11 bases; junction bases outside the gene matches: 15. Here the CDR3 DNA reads TGTGCCAGCAGCCAAGTGACGGGACAGGTAACGAGACGCAAACTGTTTTTT. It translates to CASSQVTGQVTRRKLFF.

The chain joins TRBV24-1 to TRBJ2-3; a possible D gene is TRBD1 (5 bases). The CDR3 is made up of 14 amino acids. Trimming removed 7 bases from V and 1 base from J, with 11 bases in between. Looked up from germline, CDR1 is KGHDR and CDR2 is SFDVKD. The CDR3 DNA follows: TGTGCCACCAGGGACAAAGTGGGCACAGATACGCAGTATTTT. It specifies CATRDKVGTDTQYF.

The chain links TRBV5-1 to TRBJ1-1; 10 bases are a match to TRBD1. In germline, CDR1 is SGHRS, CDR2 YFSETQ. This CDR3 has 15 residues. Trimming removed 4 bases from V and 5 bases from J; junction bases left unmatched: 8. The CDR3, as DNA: TGCGCCAGCAGCCCACGGACAGGGGGGGGGACTGAAGCTTTCTTT. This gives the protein CASSPRTGGGTEAFF.

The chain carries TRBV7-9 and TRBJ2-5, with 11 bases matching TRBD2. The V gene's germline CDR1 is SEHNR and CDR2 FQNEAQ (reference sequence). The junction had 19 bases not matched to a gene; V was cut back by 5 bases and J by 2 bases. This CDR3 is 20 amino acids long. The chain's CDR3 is CASSRKYILAGAAPQETQYF. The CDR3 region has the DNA TGTGCCAGCAGCCGGAAATACATACTAGCGGGAGCCGCTCCTCAAGAGACCCAGTACTTC. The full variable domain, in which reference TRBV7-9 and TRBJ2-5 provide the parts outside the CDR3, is DTGVSQNPRHKITKRGQNVTFRCDPISEHNRLYWYRQTLGQGPEFLTYFQNEAQLEKSRLLSDRFSAERPKGSFSTLEIQRTEQGDSAMYLCASSRKYILAGAAPQETQYFGPGTRLLVL.